Listed here are 12 T cell receptor beta chains from one sample, sequenced in a study of beta chain features in type 1 diabetes. Expressed TCRB transcripts were sequenced because the isolated RNA had all been reverse transcribed beforehand. The protocol was immunoSEQ multiplex PCR, while the TCRdb copy is restricted to in-frame clones and leaves out a portion. The table lists roughly 380,000 clones, roughly a fifth of them singletons, with approximately 0.046% in the top ten. Sequenced sample: naive CD4+ T cells from blood. The receptors shown here come from a woman aged 18-29 years in good health.

The rearrangement joins TRBV7-3 to TRBJ2-7, with TRBD2 matching over 8 bases. The trim removed 1 base at V and 2 bases at J, leaving 1 base unmatched. This CDR3 comprises 14 residues. CDR1 SGHTA and CDR2 FQGTGA come from the germline V gene. The CDR3 DNA is TGTGCCAGCAGCTTAAGCGGGGGGCCCTACGAGCAGTACTTC. Its translation is CASSLSGGPYEQYF.

This clone was detected only a few times. The CDR3 reads CASSMGGGHQETQYF. The CDR3 DNA is TGTGCCAGCAGTATGGGCGGGGGGCACCAAGAGACCCAGTACTTC. The chain couples TRBV25-1 to TRBJ2-5; 8 positions match TRBD2. V shed 5 bases and J 0 bases; nucleotides not matched to a gene: 5. The CDR3 runs 15 residues. Germline V gene sequence: CDR1 MGHDK, CDR2 SYGVNS.

The DNA for the CDR3 is TGTGCCTGGAGGCGGAGCTCTGGGGCCAACGTCCTGACTTTC. Translated, it gives CAWRRSSGANVLTF. This rearrangement joins TRBV30 to TRBJ2-6; D remains unclear. CDR1 GTSNPN and CDR2 SVGIG come from the germline V gene (reference sequence). The CDR3 is made up of 14 amino acids. V lost 3 bases, J lost 0 bases, and 6 bases lay in between. Full variable domain (remainder filled in from reference TRBV30 and TRBJ2-6): SQTIHQWPATLVQPVGSPLSLECTVEGTSNPNLYWYRQAAGRGLQLLFYSVGIGQISSEVPQNLSASRPQDRQFILSSKKLLLSDSGFYLCAWRRSSGANVLTFGAGSRLTVL.

The gene calls are TRBV5-1 and TRBJ2-5; possibly TRBD1 for D (5 bases). Germline CDR1 SGHRS, CDR2 YFSETQ. V was cut by 2 bases and J by 2 bases, with 10 bases left in between. The CDR3 runs to 14 residues. CDR3 loop: CASSFRQRQETQYF. The DNA for the CDR3 is TGCGCCAGCAGCTTCAGACAGAGGCAAGAGACCCAGTACTTC.

This clone was counted between two and nine times. The chain uses TRBV7-2 and TRBJ2-3; 8 nucleotides agree with TRBD1. This CDR3 is 16 amino acids long. Trimming at V came to 5 bases and at J to 2 bases, leaving 9 bases not matched to a gene. The germline V gene encodes CDR1 SGHTA and CDR2 FQGNSA. This chain's CDR3 is CASSPGQGGYTDTQYF. CDR3 in DNA: TGTGCCAGCAGCCCCGGACAGGGAGGATACACAGATACGCAGTATTTT.

The rearrangement joins TRBV7-2 to TRBJ2-7; 7 positions agree with TRBD1. Losses at the gene ends were 5 bases for V and 6 bases for J; bases not matched to a gene: 10. The germline gives CDR1 SGHTA, CDR2 FQGNSA. The CDR3 runs to 14 residues. CDR3 sequence reads: CASSARQGSGEQYF. The CDR3 DNA follows: TGTGCCAGCAGCGCAAGACAGGGATCTGGCGAGCAGTACTTC.

The chain has TRBV9 and TRBJ2-1; 8 nucleotides line up with TRBD1. Germline-derived CDR1 and CDR2 are SGDLS and YYNGEE. This CDR3 has 16 amino acids. Trimming took 4 bases from V and 2 from J; bases not matched to a gene: 8. As DNA, the CDR3 is TGTGCCAGCAGCCCCCGCTCGACAGGGGCCTACAATGAGCAGTTCTTC. Translated: CASSPRSTGAYNEQFF.

The chain joins TRBV7-9 to TRBJ1-5; the D gene is possibly TRBD1 (6 bases). CDR1 SEHNR and CDR2 FQNEAQ come from the germline V gene (reference sequence). The CDR3 spans 18 residues. Trimming left V 4 bases short and J 2 bases short, with 21 bases between. CDR3 loop: CASSSGTLRSGRNQPQHF. CDR3 DNA: TGTGCCAGCAGCTCAGGGACACTTCGATCAGGTCGCAATCAGCCCCAGCATTTT.

This clone came up a few times. The chain has TRBV2 and TRBJ2-5, with 13 bases identical to TRBD2. Germline loops: CDR1 SNHLY, CDR2 FYNNEI. CDR3 size: 16 residues. The trim removed 6 bases at V and 4 bases at J, leaving 8 bases unmatched. The CDR3 sequence: CASRDGLAGEGETQYF. The CDR3 nucleotides read TGTGCCAGCAGGGACGGACTAGCGGGAGAAGGAGAGACCCAGTACTTC.

V and J are TRBV2 and TRBJ2-7; D remains unclear. The CDR3 loop spans 12 amino acids. The germline gives CDR1 SNHLY, CDR2 FYNNEI. V was clipped by 2 bases and J by 4 bases, with 6 bases between them. DNA for the CDR3: TGTGCCAGCAGTGAAAACAGTTACGAGCAGTACTTC. Translation: CASSENSYEQYF.

The chain has TRBV2 and TRBJ1-2; D ambiguous. V shed 7 bases and J shed 10 bases, with 13 bases lying between them. Germline CDR1 is SNHLY and CDR2 is FYNNEI. This CDR3 contains 11 residues. The CDR3 DNA follows: TGTGCCAGCACCGTACAGTACATCTACACCTTC. Its protein product is CASTVQYIYTF. The full variable domain, rest sourced from reference TRBV2 and TRBJ1-2, is EPEVTQTPSHQVTQMGQEVILRCVPISNHLYFYWYRQILGQKVEFLVSFYNNEISEKSEIFDDQFSVERPDGSNFTLKIRSTKLEDSAMYFCASTVQYIYTFGSGTRLTVV.

This clone was seen more than once but under ten times. The CDR3 sequence is CSAEGTGAGYTF. CDR3 bases: TGCAGCGCCGAAGGGACAGGGGCTGGCTACACCTTC. This chain joins TRBV29-1 and TRBJ1-2, with TRBD1 matching over 10 bases. The V segment lost 7 bases and the J segment 7 bases; nucleotides outside the gene matches: 6. The CDR3 length is 12 residues. Germline V gene lookup returns CDR1 SQVTM and CDR2 ANQGSEA.